This TCR beta chain stems from a study of identical twins. Whole-study findings and limits: Abundant beta clonotypes from cord blood had fewer insertions, unlike memory repertoires, which showed none.

Of note for this clonotype: Its antigen is currently unknown.

CDR1 and CDR2 from the germline V gene are SEHNR and FQNEAQ (reference sequence). This CDR3 comprises 13 residues. Trimming stripped 5 bases from V and 2 bases from J, with 9 bases between. TCRdb re-called the 5' RACE reads through MiXCR, storing one row per CDR3 protein. The sample records approximately 240,000 distinct CDR3 sequences, over 11% being singletons. This receptor was obtained from a woman under 30 in good health. The gene calls are TRBV7-9 and TRBJ1-2; the D gene is possibly TRBD1 (6 bases). The sample comprised memory (CD45RO+) T cells sorted from blood. CDR3 region: CASSRTANYGYTF. In nucleotides, the CDR3 is TGTGCCAGCAGCCGGACAGCAAACTATGGCTACACCTTC. Full variable domain (outside the CDR3, taken from reference TRBV7-9 and TRBJ1-2): DTGVSQNPRHKITKRGQNVTFRCDPISEHNRLYWYRQTLGQGPEFLTYFQNEAQLEKSRLLSDRFSAERPKGSFSTLEIQRTEQGDSAMYLCASSRTANYGYTFGSGTRLTVV.